This T cell receptor (beta chain) was sequenced in a study of T cells in Graves' hyperthyroidism and ophthalmopathy. What was amplified from RNA transcripts were TCR beta CDR3 regions. The HTBI primer set was used in a first-round RT-PCR of the TCR CDR3. Each CDR3 protein is one row after TCRdb ran MiXCR on the multiplex PCR reads. The table has over 400,000 distinct CDR3 sequences, about 22% seen once. In this sample, this clonotype turned up many times. Patients having uncontrolled infection, another autoimmune disease, pregnancy or lactation were not included. The PBMCs were taken from approximately 9 ml of fresh peripheral blood. The sample comprised blood. The clonotype comes from a woman in her 70s with Graves' ophthalmopathy.

CDR3 loop: CASSHPPTDTQYF. CDR3 bases: TGTGCCAGCAGTCACCCCCCCACAGATACGCAGTATTTT. V and J are TRBV28 and TRBJ2-3; D is ambiguous. Deletions cut 5 bases from V and 2 bases from J, with 8 bases between. From germline, CDR1 is MDHEN and CDR2 SYDVKM. This CDR3 region has 13 residues.